These T cell receptor beta chains were read from a single sample in a study of T cell responses to AZD1222 COVID-19 vaccine. Using immunoSEQ multiplex PCR, the repertoire was profiled, and TCRdb retains in-frame clones only, with some absent. The sample carries about 150,000 clones, 88% recorded once. The specimen was peripheral blood, collected on day 0 of AZD1222 vaccination. These receptor sequences come from an adult in good health. Both conserved end residues are part of each CDR3. A D gene is named only where the DNA matches it firmly. Clone size is given for some rows only: seen once, a few or many times, or a class if the clone is expanded.

v_call	clone_size	j_call	d_call	cdr3_aa	cdr3_nt
TRBV7-5	few	TRBJ1-5	.	CASEGQPQHF	TGTGCCAGCGAGGGCCAGCCCCAGCATTTT
TRBV27	.	TRBJ1-1	.	CASSSVLRGRDTEAFF	TGTGCCAGCAGTTCGGTCCTCAGGGGTCGGGACACTGAAGCTTTCTTT
TRBV28	.	TRBJ1-2	TRBD1	CASSPGQGVANGYTF	TGTGCCAGCAGCCCAGGACAGGGAGTTGCGAATGGCTACACCTTC
TRBV20-1	.	TRBJ2-7	.	CSASWGPDEQYF	TGCAGTGCTAGTTGGGGTCCCGACGAGCAGTACTTC
TRBV3-1/TRBV3-2	.	TRBJ2-1	.	CASSRDGLGQFF	TGTGCCAGCAGCCGCGACGGGTTGGGGCAGTTCTTC
TRBV9	.	TRBJ2-2	.	CASSPRLLNTGELFF	TGTGCCAGCAGCCCGAGGCTCCTAAACACCGGGGAGCTGTTTTTT
TRBV6-5	.	TRBJ2-2	TRBD1	CATTGQGNGELFF	TGTGCCACAACGGGACAGGGGAACGGGGAGCTGTTTTTT
TRBV6-5	.	TRBJ2-1	.	CASAVRGNEQFF	TGTGCCAGCGCGGTAAGGGGGAATGAGCAGTTCTTC
TRBV4-1	once	TRBJ1-4	.	CASNPTWTRNEKLFF	TGCGCCAGCAACCCAACATGGACACGCAATGAAAAACTGTTTTTT
TRBV2	once	TRBJ1-4	.	CASSWTTRGEKLFF	TGTGCCAGCAGCTGGACAACCCGGGGGGAAAAACTGTTTTTT
TRBV12-3/TRBV12-4	.	TRBJ1-3	.	CASSRQFTDTIYF	TGTGCCAGCAGTCGACAATTCACGGACACCATATATTTT
TRBV6-5	.	TRBJ2-3	TRBD1	CASSTWTGGQYF	TGTGCCAGCAGTACTTGGACAGGCGGGCAGTATTTT
TRBV25-1	.	TRBJ1-1	.	CASSGTSKKAFF	TGTGCCAGCAGTGGGACGTCTAAAAAAGCTTTCTTT
TRBV5-4	.	TRBJ1-2	.	CASSSREVGYTF	TGTGCCAGCAGCTCCAGGGAAGTTGGCTACACCTTC